This T cell receptor (beta chain) was found in a study of persistence of HIV-infected CD4 T cells. Overall study: Median time on suppressive ART was about 8 years.

Turning to this clone: What it binds is unknown.

Germline lookup yields CDR1 SGHRS and CDR2 YFSETQ. V lost 4 bases to trimming and J lost 7 bases, with 9 bases between them. This CDR3 comprises 12 residues. This was the immunoSEQ version 4 assay in survey mode. The protocol was immunoSEQ multiplex PCR, while the TCRdb copy is restricted to in-frame clones and leaves out a portion. The sample lists 45,000 or so clones; 88% were seen once. This nonspecific control used anti-CD3/anti-CD28 bead stimulation of CD4+ T cells. CD4+ T cells upregulating both CD40 ligand and CD69 were sorted as responding cells. The chain joins TRBV5-1 to TRBJ2-1; no clear D. The sample consisted of CD4+ T cells sorted from PBMCs after roughly 17-hour stimulation, taken from a patient who received antiretroviral therapy. The origin of this receptor is an adult woman with HIV who was CMV-seropositive. CDR3 DNA sequence: TGCGCCAGCAGCCGAATAGGTAATGAGCAGTTCTTC. Its protein is CASSRIGNEQFF.